These 20 T cell receptor beta chains were all obtained from the same sample, sequenced in a study of T-cell reconstitution after alpha-beta-depleted transplantation in children. Using unique molecular identifiers, the investigators prepared the TCRbeta library. TCRdb ran MiXCR on the PCR reads and lists one entry per CDR3 protein. Of 500,000 to 650,000 distinct CDR3 sequences listed, around 10% are singletons. The specimen comprised PBMCs, mostly from graft donor cells, sampled 180 days after TCRalphabeta/CD19-depleted stem cell transplant. The receptors shown here come from a female patient between 2 and 10 years old who had a stem cell transplant for aplastic anemia, so the T cells may come from the graft donor.

This clonotype was seen a few times. The chain joins TRBV2 to TRBJ2-3, with D possibly being TRBD1 (5 bases). Germline loops: CDR1 SNHLY, CDR2 FYNNEI. CDR3 size: 11 residues. Trimming shortened V by 8 bases and J by 6 bases, and 9 bases separated the two germline ends. CDR3 in amino acids: CASGRGDTQYF. The CDR3 nucleotides are TGTGCCAGCGGAAGGGGCGATACGCAGTATTTT.

The rearrangement joins TRBV6-5 to TRBJ2-3, with 8 bases identical to TRBD2. Looked up from germline, CDR1 is MNHEY and CDR2 is SVGAGI. The CDR3 covers 17 residues. The V and J ends lost 5 bases and 4 bases, in that order; junction bases with no gene match: 14. Here the CDR3 reads CASSRRSGSGTSDTQYF. CDR3 coding DNA: TGTGCCAGCAGTCGGCGGTCGGGTAGCGGGACGTCAGATACGCAGTATTTT.

This clonotype was picked up many times. The CDR3 nucleotides read TGCGCCAGCAGACCGGGACTAGCATACAATGAGCAGTTCTTC. Its protein product is CASRPGLAYNEQFF. The rearrangement uses TRBV4-3 and TRBJ2-1; 9 bases map to TRBD2. The V gene's germline CDR1 is LGHNA and CDR2 YSLEER. CDR3 length: 14 residues. V shed 6 bases and J 4 bases; nucleotides not matched to a gene: 4.

This clonotype showed up just a few times. At one boundary the junction diverges from the germline segment, which might be a read error. This rearrangement joins TRBV27 to TRBJ1-6; the match to TRBD1 covers 9 bases. Germline CDR1 reads MNHEY; CDR2 reads SMNVEV (reference sequence). The CDR3 length is 15 residues. CDR3 in amino acids: CASRVTRDRDSPLHF. For the CDR3, the DNA is TGTGCCAGCAGGGTAACAAGGGACAGGGATTCTCCCCTCCACTTT.

V gene TRBV29-1 combines with J gene TRBJ1-2; 7 bases fit TRBD1. V lost 4 bases to trimming and J lost 4 bases; unmatched junction nucleotides: 9. The CDR3 runs to 14 residues. CDR1 is SQVTM and CDR2 is ANQGSEA in the germline V gene. CDR3 residues: CSVGPQGESYGYTF. CDR3 sequence (DNA): TGCAGCGTTGGTCCCCAGGGGGAATCCTATGGCTACACCTTC.

This clonotype has a count of ten or more. This chain links TRBV28 with TRBJ1-5; no clear D. This CDR3 is built from 13 residues. Trimming removed 8 bases from V and 7 bases from J, with 15 bases in between. Germline assignment: CDR1 MDHEN and CDR2 SYDVKM. The DNA for the CDR3 is TGTGCCAGCTCGGGCACCACTGGCCAGCCCCAGCATTTT. It translates to CASSGTTGQPQHF.

Here the CDR3 DNA reads TGTGCCAGTCTCCCTGCGGGGATCGACACCGGGGAGCTGTTTTTT. Protein product: CASLPAGIDTGELFF. The rearrangement uses TRBV19 and TRBJ2-2; a weak D match, TRBD2 (6 bases). The CDR3 sequence is 15 residues long. Between the trimmed V and J ends, which lost 8 bases and 3 bases, there was a span of 16 bases. Germline assignment: CDR1 LNHDA and CDR2 SQIVND (reference sequence).

This clonotype was seen repeatedly, ten times or more. V gene TRBV19 combines with J gene TRBJ2-1; 9 bases are a match to TRBD2. The CDR3 covers 16 residues. CDR1 and CDR2 (germline): LNHDA, SQIVND (reference sequence). V shed 6 bases and J 15 bases; nucleotides not matched to a gene: 21. The CDR3 reads CASSPSGTSFPLGRFF. The CDR3 DNA reads as TGTGCCAGTAGCCCCTCTGGGACTAGCTTTCCATTGGGTCGGTTCTTC.

The chain uses TRBV20-1 and TRBJ2-3; D possibly corresponds to TRBD2 (6 bases). The CDR3 runs to 13 residues. Germline assignment: CDR1 DFQATT and CDR2 SNEGSKA (reference sequence). Trimming removed 7 bases at V and 9 bases at J, with 20 bases between. CDR3 nucleotides: TGCAGTGGGAGGGCAGGTCTTCAGTTGACGCAGTATTTT. Amino acids: CSGRAGLQLTQYF.

There are many counts of this clonotype. This chain joins TRBV7-9 and TRBJ2-1; 11 nucleotides agree with TRBD2. Unmatched junction bases numbered 6, after V lost 6 bases and J lost 5 bases. The CDR3 is 15 amino acids. Germline CDR1 SEHNR, CDR2 FQNEAQ (reference sequence). CDR3 loop: CASRKTSGANNEQFF. For the CDR3, the DNA is TGTGCCAGCAGGAAGACTAGCGGGGCGAACAATGAGCAGTTCTTC.

V and J are TRBV20-1 and TRBJ2-1; 11 bases are a match to TRBD2. CDR1 is DFQATT, CDR2 SNEGSKA, per germline (reference sequence). The V gene end was trimmed by 2 bases and the J gene end by 8 bases; junction bases not matched to a gene: 11. This CDR3 contains 16 residues. CDR3 in amino acids: CSARPALAGVDDEQFF. As DNA, the CDR3 is TGCAGTGCTAGACCTGCACTAGCGGGGGTGGATGATGAGCAGTTCTTC.

J is TRBJ2-7 and V is TRBV28; D not resolved. CDR3 size: 13 residues. Trimming removed 4 bases at V and 3 bases at J, with 10 bases between. CDR1 and CDR2 from the germline V gene are MDHEN and SYDVKM. In DNA form, the CDR3 reads TGTGCCAGCAGTTCTGGCGCACACTACGAGCAGTACTTC. Its translation: CASSSGAHYEQYF. The whole variable domain, remainder taken from reference TRBV28 and TRBJ2-7, is DVKVTQSSRYLVKRTGEKVFLECVQDMDHENMFWYRQDPGLGLRLIYFSYDVKMKEKGDIPEGYSVSREKKERFSLILESASTNQTSMYLCASSSGAHYEQYFGPGTRLTVT.

This chain connects TRBV13 to TRBJ2-5, with 7 positions matching TRBD1. This CDR3 contains 16 residues. Germline V gene data show CDR1 as PRHDT and CDR2 as FYEKMQ (reference sequence). After removal of 3 bases from V and 1 base from J, the junction contained 8 bases not matched to a gene. CDR3 coding DNA: TGTGCCAGCAGCTTCGACAGGGTGACAACCCAAGAGACCCAGTACTTC. It yields the protein CASSFDRVTTQETQYF.

V is TRBV28 and J is TRBJ2-6; D remains ambiguous. The germline V and J ends were trimmed by 6 bases and 1 base, with 19 bases remaining between them. Germline V gene sequence: CDR1 MDHEN, CDR2 SYDVKM. CDR3 size: 18 residues. CDR3 coding DNA: TGTGCCAGCAGGCGGCATGGGGTATTGTATTCTGGGGCCAACGTCCTGACTTTC. Its translation is CASRRHGVLYSGANVLTF.

This clonotype has a handful of counts. This chain joins TRBV12-3 or TRBV12-4 and TRBJ2-1; 8 bases match TRBD2. The CDR3 is made up of 13 amino acids. The V segment lost 1 base and the J segment 9 bases; nucleotides outside the gene matches: 2. CDR3 bases: TGTGCCAGCAGTTTAGGGACTAGCACTGAGCAGTTCTTC. Protein: CASSLGTSTEQFF.

The chain uses TRBV10-3 and TRBJ2-3; a possible D gene is TRBD2 (6 bases). Trimming removed 7 bases from V and 0 bases from J, with 11 bases in between. Germline values: CDR1 ENHRY, CDR2 SYGVKD. The CDR3 extends over 14 amino acids. CDR3 in amino acids: CAIMPSASTDTQYF. CDR3 coding DNA: TGTGCCATCATGCCTAGCGCCAGCACAGATACGCAGTATTTT.

This clonotype was found many times. This chain links TRBV15 with TRBJ2-6, with 7 nucleotides matching TRBD2. Germline assignment: CDR1 LNHNV and CDR2 YYDKDF (reference sequence). The CDR3 totals 19 residues. Germline trimming cut 1 base from V and 0 bases from J; bases unmatched to any gene: 9. The DNA of the CDR3 is TGTGCCACCAGCAGAGGCGGGGGTAGGCTCTCCTCTGGGGCCAACGTCCTGACTTTC. It translates to CATSRGGGRLSSGANVLTF. The complete variable domain, with remaining parts taken from reference TRBV15 and TRBJ2-6, reads DAMVIQNPRYQVTQFGKPVTLSCSQTLNHNVMYWYQQKSSQAPKLLFHYYDKDFNNEADTPDNFQSRRPNTSFCFLDIRSPGLGDTAMYLCATSRGGGRLSSGANVLTFGAGSRLTVL.

This chain joins TRBV7-3 and TRBJ2-2, with TRBD2 identical over 12 bases. The ends lost 5 bases at V and 7 bases at J; junction bases unmatched: 14. CDR3 size: 18 residues. Germline V gene lookup returns CDR1 SGHTA and CDR2 FQGTGA. CDR3 DNA sequence: TGTGCCAGCAGCCAACTTAGTCTAGCGGGAGGGCCGAACGGGGAGCTGTTTTTT. This gives the protein CASSQLSLAGGPNGELFF.

V usage is TRBV7-2 and J usage is TRBJ2-1; D is possibly TRBD2 (5 bases). With 5 bases removed from V and 2 bases from J, the gap between germline ends came to 16 bases. The CDR3 has 16 residues. In germline, CDR1 is SGHTA, CDR2 FQGNSA. The CDR3 protein is CASSHTLAEAYNEQFF. CDR3 DNA sequence: TGTGCCAGCAGCCACACACTCGCGGAGGCCTACAATGAGCAGTTCTTC.

The chain employs TRBV29-1 and TRBJ2-7; 9 bases map to TRBD1. The CDR3 covers 16 residues. CDR1 is SQVTM, CDR2 ANQGSEA, per germline. V gave up 5 bases and J gave up 2 bases; unmatched junction bases: 13. The CDR3 sequence: CSVPGQGPLATYEQYF. The CDR3 DNA follows: TGCAGCGTTCCGGGACAGGGTCCCCTCGCCACCTACGAGCAGTACTTC.